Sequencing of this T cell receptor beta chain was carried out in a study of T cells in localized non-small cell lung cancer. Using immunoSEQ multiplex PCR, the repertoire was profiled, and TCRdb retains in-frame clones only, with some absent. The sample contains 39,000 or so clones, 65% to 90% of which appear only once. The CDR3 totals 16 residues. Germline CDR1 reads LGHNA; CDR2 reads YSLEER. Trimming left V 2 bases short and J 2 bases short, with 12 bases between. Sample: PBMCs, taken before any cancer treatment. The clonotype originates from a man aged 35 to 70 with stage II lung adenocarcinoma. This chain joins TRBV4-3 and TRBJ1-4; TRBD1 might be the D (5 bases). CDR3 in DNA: TGCGCCAGCAGCCAAACCCCGGGACTGACTAATGAAAAACTGTTTTTT. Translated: CASSQTPGLTNEKLFF.